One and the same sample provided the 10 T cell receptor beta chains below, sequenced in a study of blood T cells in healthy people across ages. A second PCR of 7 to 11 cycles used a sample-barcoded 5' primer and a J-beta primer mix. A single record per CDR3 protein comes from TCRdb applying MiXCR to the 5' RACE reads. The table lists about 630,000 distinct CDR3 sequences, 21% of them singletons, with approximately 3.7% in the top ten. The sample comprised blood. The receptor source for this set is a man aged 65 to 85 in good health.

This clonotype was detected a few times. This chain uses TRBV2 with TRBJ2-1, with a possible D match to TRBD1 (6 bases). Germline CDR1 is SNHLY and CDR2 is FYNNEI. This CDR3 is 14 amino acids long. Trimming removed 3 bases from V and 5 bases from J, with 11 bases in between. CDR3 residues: CASSEAQGNNEQFF. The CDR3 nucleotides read TGTGCCAGCAGTGAGGCACAGGGCAACAATGAGCAGTTCTTC.

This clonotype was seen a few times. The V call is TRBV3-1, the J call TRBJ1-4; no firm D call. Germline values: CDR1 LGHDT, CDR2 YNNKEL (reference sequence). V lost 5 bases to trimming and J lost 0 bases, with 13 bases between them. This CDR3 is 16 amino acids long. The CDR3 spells CASSSGSPATNEKLFF. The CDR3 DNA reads TGTGCCAGCAGCTCGGGGTCTCCTGCAACTAATGAAAAACTGTTTTTT.

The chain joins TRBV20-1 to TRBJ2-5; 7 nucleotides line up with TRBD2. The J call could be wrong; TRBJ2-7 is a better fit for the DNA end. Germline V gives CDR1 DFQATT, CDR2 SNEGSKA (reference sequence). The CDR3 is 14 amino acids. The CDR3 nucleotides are TGCAGTGCGGGGGGAGGGCCTTACTCCTACGAGCAGTACTTC. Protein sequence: CSAGGGPYSYEQYF.

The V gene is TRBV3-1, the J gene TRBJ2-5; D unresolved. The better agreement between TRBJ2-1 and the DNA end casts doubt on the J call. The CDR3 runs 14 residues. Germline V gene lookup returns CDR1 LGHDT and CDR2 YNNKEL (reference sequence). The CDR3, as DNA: TGTGCCAGCAGCCAAGACGGGCAGCACAATGAGCAGTTCTTC. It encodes CASSQDGQHNEQFF.

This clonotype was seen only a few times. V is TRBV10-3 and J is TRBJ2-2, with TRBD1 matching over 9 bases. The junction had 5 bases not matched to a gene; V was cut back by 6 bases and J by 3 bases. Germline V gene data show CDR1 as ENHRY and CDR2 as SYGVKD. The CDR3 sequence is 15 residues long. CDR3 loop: CAISNRGLYTGELFF. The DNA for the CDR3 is TGTGCCATCAGCAACAGGGGGCTTTACACCGGGGAGCTGTTTTTT.

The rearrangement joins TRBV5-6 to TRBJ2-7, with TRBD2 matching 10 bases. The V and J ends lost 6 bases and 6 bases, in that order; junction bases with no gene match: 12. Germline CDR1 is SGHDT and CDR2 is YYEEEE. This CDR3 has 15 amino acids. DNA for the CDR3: TGTGCCAGCATAGCTTACCCTAGCGGGAGTGGCGAGCAGTACTTC. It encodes CASIAYPSGSGEQYF.

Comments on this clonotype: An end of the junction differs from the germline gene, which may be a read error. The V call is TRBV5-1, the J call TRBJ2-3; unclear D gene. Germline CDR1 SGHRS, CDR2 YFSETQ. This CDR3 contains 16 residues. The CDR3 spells CTSSVDSPGVGDTQYF. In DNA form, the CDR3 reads TGCACCAGCAGCGTCGACTCTCCCGGAGTCGGAGATACGCAGTATTTT.

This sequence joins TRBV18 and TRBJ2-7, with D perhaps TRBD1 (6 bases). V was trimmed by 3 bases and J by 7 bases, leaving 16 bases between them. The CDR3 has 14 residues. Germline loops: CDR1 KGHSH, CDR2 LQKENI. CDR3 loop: CASSPGQLPREQYF. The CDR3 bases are TGTGCCAGCTCACCGGGACAACTGCCGAGGGAGCAGTACTTC.

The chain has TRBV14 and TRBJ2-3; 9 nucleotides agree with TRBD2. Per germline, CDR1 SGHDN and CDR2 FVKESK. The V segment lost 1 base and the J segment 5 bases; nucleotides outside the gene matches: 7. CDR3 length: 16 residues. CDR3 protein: CASSQGLAEKVDTQYF. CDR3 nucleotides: TGTGCCAGCAGCCAAGGACTAGCGGAAAAAGTAGATACGCAGTATTTT.

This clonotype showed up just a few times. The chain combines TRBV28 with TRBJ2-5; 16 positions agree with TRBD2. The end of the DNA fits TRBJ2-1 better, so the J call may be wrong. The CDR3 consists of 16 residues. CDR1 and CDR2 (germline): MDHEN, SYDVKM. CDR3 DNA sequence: TGTGCCAGCAGTCCGGGACTAGCGGGAGGGAGGAGGGAACAGTTCTTC. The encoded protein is CASSPGLAGGRREQFF.